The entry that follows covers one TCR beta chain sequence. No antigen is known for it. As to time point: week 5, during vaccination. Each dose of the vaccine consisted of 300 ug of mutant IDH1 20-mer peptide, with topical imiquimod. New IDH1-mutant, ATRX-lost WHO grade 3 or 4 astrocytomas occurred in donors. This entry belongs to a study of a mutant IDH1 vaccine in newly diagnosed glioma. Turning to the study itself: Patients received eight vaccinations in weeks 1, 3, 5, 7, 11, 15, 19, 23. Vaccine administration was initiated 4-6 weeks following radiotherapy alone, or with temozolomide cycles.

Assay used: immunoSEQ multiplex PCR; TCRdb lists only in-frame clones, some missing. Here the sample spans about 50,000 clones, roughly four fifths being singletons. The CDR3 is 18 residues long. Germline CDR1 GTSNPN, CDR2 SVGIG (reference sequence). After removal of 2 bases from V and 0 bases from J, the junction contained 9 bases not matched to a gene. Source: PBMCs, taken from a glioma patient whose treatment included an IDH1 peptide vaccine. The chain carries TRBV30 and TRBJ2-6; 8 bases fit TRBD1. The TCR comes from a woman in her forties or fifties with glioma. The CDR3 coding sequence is TGTGCCTGGAGTAAGAGGACAGGGCTATTCTCTGGGGCCAACGTCCTGACTTTC. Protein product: CAWSKRTGLFSGANVLTF.